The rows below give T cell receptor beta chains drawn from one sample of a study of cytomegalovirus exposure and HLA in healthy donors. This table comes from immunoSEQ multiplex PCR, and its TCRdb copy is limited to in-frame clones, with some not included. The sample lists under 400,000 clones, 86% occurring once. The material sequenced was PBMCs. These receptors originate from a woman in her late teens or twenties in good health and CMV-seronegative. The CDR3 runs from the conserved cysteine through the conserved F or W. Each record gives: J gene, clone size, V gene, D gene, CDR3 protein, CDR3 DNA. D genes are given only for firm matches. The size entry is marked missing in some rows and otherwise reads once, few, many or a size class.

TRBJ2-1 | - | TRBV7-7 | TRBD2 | CASSLSGTWPYNEQFF | TGTGCCAGCAGCTTAAGCGGGACCTGGCCCTACAATGAGCAGTTCTTC
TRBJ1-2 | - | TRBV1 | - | CTSSQVLPGRESYGYTF | TGCACCAGCAGCCAAGTTCTTCCCGGCAGGGAAAGCTATGGCTACACCTTC
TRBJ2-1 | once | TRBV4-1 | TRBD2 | CASSPGLAGGPGSYNEQFF | TGCGCCAGCAGCCCGGGACTAGCGGGAGGGCCGGGCTCCTACAATGAGCAGTTCTTC
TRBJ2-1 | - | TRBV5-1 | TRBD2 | CASSLTASGREAYNEQFF | TGCGCCAGCAGCTTGACGGCTAGCGGGAGGGAGGCCTACAATGAGCAGTTCTTC
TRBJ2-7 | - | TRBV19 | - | CASSIRDTLGSEQYF | TGTGCCAGTAGTATTCGAGACACTCTGGGCTCCGAGCAGTACTTC
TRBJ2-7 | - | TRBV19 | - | CASRPDRAYEQYF | TGTGCCAGTAGACCGGACAGAGCCTACGAGCAGTACTTC
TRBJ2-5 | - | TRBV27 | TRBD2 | CASLGGNQETQYF | TGTGCCAGCCTGGGAGGGAACCAAGAGACCCAGTACTTC
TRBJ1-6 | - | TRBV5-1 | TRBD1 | CASSLAAGQGASPLHF | TGCGCCAGCAGCTTGGCCGCTGGACAGGGAGCCTCACCCCTCCACTTT
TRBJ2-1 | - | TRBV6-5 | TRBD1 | CASSGQGWPYNEQFF | TGTGCCAGCAGTGGACAGGGGTGGCCTTACAATGAGCAGTTCTTC
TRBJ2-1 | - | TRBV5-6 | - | CASSLARFPYNEQFF | TGTGCCAGCAGCCTAGCGCGGTTCCCCTACAATGAGCAGTTCTTC
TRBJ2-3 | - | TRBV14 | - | CASSQTGKGSTDTQYF | TGTGCCAGCAGCCAAACAGGCAAGGGGAGCACAGATACGCAGTATTTT
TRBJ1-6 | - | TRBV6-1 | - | CASTRDHNSPLHF | TGTGCCAGCACGAGGGATCATAATTCACCCCTCCACTTT
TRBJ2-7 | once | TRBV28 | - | CASSGAAREEF | TGTGCCAGCAGTGGAGCAGCAAGAGAAGAGTTC
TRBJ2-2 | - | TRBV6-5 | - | CASNQPGRELFF | TGTGCCAGCAACCAGCCGGGTCGGGAGCTGTTTTTT
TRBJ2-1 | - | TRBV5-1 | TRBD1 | CASNRDRVYNEQFF | TGCGCCAGCAACCGGGACAGGGTCTACAATGAGCAGTTCTTC
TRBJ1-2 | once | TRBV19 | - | CASNNLRGNYGYTF | TGTGCCAGTAATAATCTAAGGGGGAACTATGGCTACACCTTC